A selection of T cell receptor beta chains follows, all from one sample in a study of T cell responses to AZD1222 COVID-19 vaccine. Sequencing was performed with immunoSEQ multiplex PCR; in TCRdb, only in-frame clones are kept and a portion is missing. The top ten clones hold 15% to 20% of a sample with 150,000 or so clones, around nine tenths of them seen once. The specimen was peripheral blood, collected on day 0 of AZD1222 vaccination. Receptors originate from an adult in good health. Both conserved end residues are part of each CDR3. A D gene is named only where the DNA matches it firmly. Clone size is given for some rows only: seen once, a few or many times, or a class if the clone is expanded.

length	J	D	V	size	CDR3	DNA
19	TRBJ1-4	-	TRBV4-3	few	CASSQDLIDQGRTNEKLFF	TGCGCCAGCAGCCAAGATCTCATCGATCAGGGGCGGACTAATGAAAAACTGTTTTTT
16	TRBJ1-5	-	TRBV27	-	CASSLVGGYNNQPQHF	TGTGCCAGCAGTTTAGTTGGAGGGTATAACAATCAGCCCCAGCATTTT
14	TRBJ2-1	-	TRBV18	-	CASSGNSAYNEQFF	TGTGCCAGCTCAGGAAACTCAGCCTACAATGAGCAGTTCTTC
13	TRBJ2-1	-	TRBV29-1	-	CSAEDWKANEQFF	TGCAGCGCCGAGGACTGGAAGGCCAATGAGCAGTTCTTC
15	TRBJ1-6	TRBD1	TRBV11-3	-	CASSWGQGGPSPLHF	TGTGCCAGCAGCTGGGGACAGGGTGGACCGTCACCCCTCCACTTT
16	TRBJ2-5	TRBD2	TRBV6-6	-	CASSRWTSGLEETQYF	TGTGCCAGCAGTCGATGGACTAGCGGACTTGAAGAGACCCAGTACTTC
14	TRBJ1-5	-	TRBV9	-	CASSTNSGNQPQHF	TGTGCCAGCAGCACAAATTCCGGGAATCAGCCCCAGCATTTT
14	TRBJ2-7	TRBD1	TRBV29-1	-	CSVVWTGREPLQYF	TGCAGCGTTGTCTGGACAGGTAGAGAACCCCTCCAGTACTTC
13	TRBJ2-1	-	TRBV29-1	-	CSVAELRDNEQFF	TGCAGCGTCGCCGAATTGAGGGACAATGAGCAGTTCTTC
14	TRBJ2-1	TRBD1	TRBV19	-	CASSRDRGHNEQFF	TGTGCCAGTAGTAGGGACAGGGGGCACAATGAGCAGTTCTTC
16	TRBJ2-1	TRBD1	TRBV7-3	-	CASSLLGTGLGNEQFF	TGTGCCAGCAGCTTATTGGGGACAGGGTTAGGGAATGAGCAGTTCTTC
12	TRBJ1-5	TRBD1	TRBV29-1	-	CSVGQGTEPQHF	TGCAGCGTTGGACAGGGTACAGAGCCCCAGCATTTT
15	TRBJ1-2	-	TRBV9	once	CASSVGVGRSYGYTF	TGTGCCAGCAGCGTAGGTGTGGGGCGAAGCTATGGCTACACCTTC
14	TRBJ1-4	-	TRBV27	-	CASSKLTREEKLFF	TGTGCCAGCAGTAAACTGACGCGAGAGGAAAAACTGTTTTTT
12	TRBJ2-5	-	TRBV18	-	CASSPRSETQYF	TGTGCCAGCTCACCACGGTCCGAGACCCAGTACTTC
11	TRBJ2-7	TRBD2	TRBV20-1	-	CSATLANEQYF	TGCAGTGCTACACTAGCGAACGAGCAGTACTTC
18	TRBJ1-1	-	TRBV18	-	CASSPVLDSLRRNTEAFF	TGTGCCAGCTCACCGGTACTTGACAGTCTTCGAAGGAACACTGAAGCTTTCTTT
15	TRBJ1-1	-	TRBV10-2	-	CASSEVPVMNTEAFF	TGCGCCAGCAGTGAAGTCCCGGTGATGAACACTGAAGCTTTCTTT
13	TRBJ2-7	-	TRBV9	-	CASSPQDSREQYF	TGTGCCAGCAGCCCCCAGGACAGTCGCGAGCAGTACTTC
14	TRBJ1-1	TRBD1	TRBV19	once	CASSIRTGITEAFF	TGTGCCAGTAGTATAAGGACAGGGATCACTGAAGCTTTCTTT
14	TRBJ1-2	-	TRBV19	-	CASDSAQGTYGYTF	TGTGCCAGTGACAGCGCCCAGGGAACCTATGGCTACACCTTC
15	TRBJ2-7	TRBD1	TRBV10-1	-	CASSGDRGRSYEQYF	TGCGCCAGCAGTGGGGACAGGGGGCGATCCTACGAGCAGTACTTC
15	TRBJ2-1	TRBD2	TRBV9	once	CASSGPGGGYNEQFF	TGTGCCAGCAGCGGCCCGGGAGGGGGCTACAATGAGCAGTTCTTC
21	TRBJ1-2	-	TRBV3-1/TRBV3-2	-	CASSQGLRGGGAEIHNYGYTF	TGTGCCAGCAGCCAAGGGCTTCGGGGAGGAGGGGCCGAAATTCATAACTATGGCTACACCTTC
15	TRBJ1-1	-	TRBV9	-	CASSRIGGPGTEAFF	TGTGCCAGCAGCCGGATCGGGGGGCCGGGCACTGAAGCTTTCTTT
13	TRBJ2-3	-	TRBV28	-	CASSFTSAVTQYF	TGTGCCAGCAGCTTTACCTCAGCGGTGACGCAGTATTTT
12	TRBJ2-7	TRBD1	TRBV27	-	CASTGGAYEQYF	TGTGCCAGCACAGGGGGCGCGTACGAGCAGTACTTC
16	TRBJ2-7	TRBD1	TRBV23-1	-	CASSHWGTGISYEQYF	TGCGCCAGCAGTCATTGGGGGACAGGGATATCCTACGAGCAGTACTTC
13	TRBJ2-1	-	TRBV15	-	CATSRVSRNEQFF	TGTGCCACCAGCAGAGTGAGCCGGAATGAGCAGTTCTTC
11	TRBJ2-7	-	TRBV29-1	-	CSVGISYEQYF	TGCAGCGTGGGGATTTCCTACGAGCAGTACTTC
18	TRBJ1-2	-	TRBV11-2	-	CASSRSGPGGYEAYGYTF	TGTGCCAGCAGCCGTTCCGGACCCGGGGGATATGAGGCCTATGGCTACACCTTC
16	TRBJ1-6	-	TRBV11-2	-	CASSPLTGAGNSPLHF	TGTGCCAGCAGCCCTCTCACCGGGGCCGGCAATTCACCCCTCCACTTT
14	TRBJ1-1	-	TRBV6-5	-	CASSNRAVGTEAFF	TGTGCCAGCAGTAATAGGGCGGTGGGCACTGAAGCTTTCTTT
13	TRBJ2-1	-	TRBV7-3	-	CASSSAGYNEQFF	TGTGCCAGCAGCTCTGCGGGGTACAATGAGCAGTTCTTC
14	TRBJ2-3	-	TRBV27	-	CATRRTLGTDTQYF	TGTGCCACCCGACGGACACTGGGCACAGATACGCAGTATTTT
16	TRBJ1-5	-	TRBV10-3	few	CAISVSGTDSNQPQHF	TGTGCCATCAGTGTAAGTGGTACCGATAGCAATCAGCCCCAGCATTTT